This T cell receptor (beta chain) was recorded in a study of regulatory T cells in long-lasting Graves disease. General observations from the study: Persistent disease favored TRBV28, TRBJ1-2 and TRBJ2-5. Few sampled subjects may have lowered accuracy. The TCR repertoire of persistent Graves' patients was less diverse than that of newly diagnosed ones.

Documented time point: persistent/refractory GD, antithyroid drugs over 5 years with positive TRAb. The TCR library was made from RNA that had been extracted from PBMCs in TRIzol. Graves' disease diagnosis relied on American Thyroid Association guidelines. Trimming left V 0 bases short and J 6 bases short, with 12 bases between. The CDR3 totals 14 residues. From germline, CDR1 is ENHRY and CDR2 SYGVKD. TCR beta libraries were built with iRepertoire HTBI primers and Arm-PCR of CDR3 regions. TCRdb ran MiXCR on the multiplex PCR reads and lists one entry per CDR3 protein. The sample yields 250,000 to 300,000 distinct CDR3 sequences, under 25% seen once. At least ten counts were recorded for this clonotype. The antigen is not known.

The source of this sequence is a female donor with Graves disease. The sample in question was peripheral blood mononuclear cells (PBMCs), obtained when the disease was refractory, from a patient treated with antithyroid drugs. The gene calls are TRBV10-3 and TRBJ2-7, with D perhaps TRBD2 (5 bases). The CDR3 nucleotides read TGTGCCATCAGTGAGTCGGGTGGGGAGTCCGAGCAGTACTTC. It specifies CAISESGGESEQYF.